The T cell receptor (beta chain) under discussion was sequenced for a study of blood T cell repertoires in COVID-19. For the study at large: Material from acute and convalescent COVID-19 was sourced from the United States, Italy and Spain. T cells, B-cell-depleted T cells, or PBMCs supplied cDNA or gDNA.

The study counted Cohort 3 donors as recovered given two negative PCRs, clearance, or symptom resolution. Authors' data handling: Amplification of reference gene primers was used by the study to estimate nucleated cell counts. The repertoire was sequenced with immunoSEQ multiplex PCR; TCRdb's copy has only in-frame clones and lacks some. The V and J calls and the clone size are those of that table, but D and trimming were determined from the DNA. The table shows 250,000 to 350,000 clones, with about 90% occurring only once. The V end was cut by 6 bases, the J end by 4 bases, with 9 bases between. There are 11 residues in the CDR3. Germline V gene sequence: CDR1 DFQATT, CDR2 SNEGSKA (reference sequence).

Sequencing input: PBMCs or T cells enriched from blood (not recorded which). This sequence originates from a young woman who had recovered from COVID-19. This rearrangement joins TRBV20-1 to TRBJ2-5; possibly TRBD2 for D (5 bases). The chain's CDR3 is CSARGRETQYF. DNA for the CDR3: TGCAGTGCCCGGGGAAGAGAGACCCAGTACTTC.